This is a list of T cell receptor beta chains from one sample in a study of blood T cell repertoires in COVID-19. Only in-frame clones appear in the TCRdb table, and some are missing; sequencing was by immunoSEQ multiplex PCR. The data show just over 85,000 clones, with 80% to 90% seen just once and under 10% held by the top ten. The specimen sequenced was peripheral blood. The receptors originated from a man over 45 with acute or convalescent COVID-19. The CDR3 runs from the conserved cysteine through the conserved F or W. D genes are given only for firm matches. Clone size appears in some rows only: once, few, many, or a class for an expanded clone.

CASSIQAGASYNEQFF	TGCGCCAGCAGCATCCAAGCGGGGGCCTCATACAATGAGCAGTTCTTC	TRBD2	TRBV5-1	TRBJ2-1	-
CASSLRPEAFF	TGTGCCAGCAGCCTCAGGCCCGAAGCTTTCTTT	-	TRBV7-9	TRBJ1-1	-
CASSLAYLVRQTYEQYF	TGCGCCAGCAGCTTGGCTTATTTAGTTAGACAGACCTACGAGCAGTACTTC	-	TRBV5-1	TRBJ2-7	-
CASSLGQMNTEAFF	TGTGCCAGCAGCTTAGGCCAGATGAACACTGAAGCTTTCTTT	-	TRBV7-8	TRBJ1-1	-
CASTGGGGPGANVLTF	TGTGCCAGCACTGGAGGAGGGGGCCCTGGGGCCAACGTCCTGACTTTC	-	TRBV28	TRBJ2-6	-
CASSPGRGEKLFF	TGTGCCAGCAGCCCCGGGAGGGGTGAAAAACTGTTTTTT	-	TRBV6-5	TRBJ1-4	-
CASTPGNSNQPQHF	TGTGCCAGCACACCGGGGAATAGCAATCAGCCCCAGCATTTT	-	TRBV6-6	TRBJ1-5	-
CASSLKAGTGELFF	TGTGCCAGCAGCTTAAAGGCGGGCACCGGGGAGCTGTTTTTT	-	TRBV7-3	TRBJ2-2	-
CASSLGAVESNQPQHF	TGTGCCAGCAGCTTAGGGGCAGTAGAAAGCAATCAGCCCCAGCATTTT	-	TRBV7-9	TRBJ1-5	-
CASSQGVDQPQHF	TGTGCCAGCAGTCAGGGGGTAGATCAGCCCCAGCATTTT	TRBD1	TRBV6-5	TRBJ1-5	-
CASSSGGQARIYGYTF	TGTGCCAGCAGCTCAGGCGGACAGGCCCGAATCTATGGCTACACCTTC	TRBD1	TRBV7-8	TRBJ1-2	-
CASSFGLPTAQPQHF	TGTGCCAGCAGTTTCGGGTTACCGACGGCTCAGCCCCAGCATTTT	-	TRBV27	TRBJ1-5	few
CASSALRGKETQYF	TGTGCCAGCAGCGCCCTACGGGGGAAAGAGACCCAGTACTTC	-	TRBV7-9	TRBJ2-5	once
CASSKRGGQGAPNEKLFF	TGTGCCAGCAGCAAAAGGGGGGGACAGGGGGCCCCTAATGAAAAACTGTTTTTT	TRBD1	TRBV3-1/TRBV3-2	TRBJ1-4	-
CASSYQGGRNTEAFF	TGTGCCAGCAGTTACCAAGGGGGCAGGAACACTGAAGCTTTCTTT	TRBD1	TRBV6-5	TRBJ1-1	-
CASSQQQGIRGSPLHF	TGTGCCAGCAGCCAACAACAGGGTATTCGCGGTTCACCCCTCCACTTT	-	TRBV3-1/TRBV3-2	TRBJ1-6	-
CASSAQGAQNQPQHF	TGCGCCAGCAGCGCACAGGGGGCGCAAAATCAGCCCCAGCATTTT	TRBD1	TRBV5-1	TRBJ1-5	-
CASSPREGDTEAFF	TGTGCCAGCTCACCACGTGAGGGGGACACTGAAGCTTTCTTT	-	TRBV18	TRBJ1-1	-
CASSGGVGGANVLTF	TGTGCCAGCTCCGGGGGTGTCGGTGGGGCCAACGTCCTGACTTTC	-	TRBV11-3	TRBJ2-6	-
CASSGPDIPGAFF	TGTGCCAGCAGTGGTCCGGACATCCCCGGAGCTTTCTTT	-	TRBV2	TRBJ1-1	-
CASSWGGSGNYGYTF	TGTGCCAGCAGCTGGGGAGGGTCAGGTAACTATGGCTACACCTTC	-	TRBV5-6	TRBJ1-2	-
CASSLDRHSNQPQHF	TGTGCCAGCAGCTTAGACAGGCATAGCAATCAGCCCCAGCATTTT	-	TRBV7-8	TRBJ1-5	-
CASREGQGGSPLHF	TGTGCCAGCAGGGAAGGACAGGGAGGTTCACCCCTCCACTTT	TRBD1	TRBV5-4	TRBJ1-6	-